The clone carrying this TCR beta chain is judged large. Original data processing: Reference gene primer amplification in the assay estimated nucleated cell counts. Produced via immunoSEQ multiplex PCR; TCRdb's table is partial and in-frame only. V and J calls and clone size come straight from that table; D and trimming were deduced from the DNA. The sample records just over 70,000 clones, 80% being singletons. The data stem from a study of blood T cell repertoires in COVID-19. Turning to the study itself: PBMCs, B-cell-depleted T cells, or T cells were the source of the cDNA or gDNA that made up the material.

The germline gives CDR1 SGHAT, CDR2 FQNNGV. This CDR3 has 13 amino acids. V was trimmed by 5 bases and J by 4 bases, leaving 6 bases between them. Sequenced: peripheral blood. The clonotype originates from a man between 65 and 85 years old who had recovered from COVID-19. The genes are TRBV11-2 and TRBJ1-6; D not resolved. The CDR3 region has the DNA TGTGCCAGCAGCGTCACATATAATTCACCCCTCCACTTT. Its translation: CASSVTYNSPLHF. The full variable domain, rest sourced from reference TRBV11-2 and TRBJ1-6, is EAGVAQSPRYKIIEKRQSVAFWCNPISGHATLYWYQQILGQGPKLLIQFQNNGVVDDSQLPKDRFSAERLKGVDSTLKIQPAKLEDSAVYLCASSVTYNSPLHFGNGTRLTVT.